Following are 14 T cell receptor beta chains from one sample sequenced in a study of T cell responses to AZD1222 COVID-19 vaccine. The table came from immunoSEQ multiplex PCR; TCRdb's copy has only in-frame clones and leaves some out. Of more than 100,000 clones listed, 80% to 90% are singletons. Source: peripheral blood, taken on day 0 of AZD1222 vaccination. The receptors originated from an adult in good health.

The rearrangement links TRBV7-2 to TRBJ2-7; TRBD1 or TRBD2 may be the D gene (6 bases each). V was clipped by 4 bases and J by 0 bases, with 13 bases between them. Germline V gene sequence: CDR1 SGHTA, CDR2 FQGNSA. The length of the CDR3 is 15 residues. The CDR3, as DNA: TGTGCCAGCAGCTCTATAGCGGACAGCTCCTACGAGCAGTACTTC. Amino acids: CASSSIADSSYEQYF.

The V call is TRBV4-3, the J call TRBJ2-1; the match to TRBD2 covers 9 bases. V lost 3 bases and J lost 3; bases outside the gene matches: 6. CDR3 size: 16 residues. The germline V gene encodes CDR1 LGHNA and CDR2 YSLEER. The CDR3 sequence is CASSQGVAGDYNEQFF. The CDR3 region has the DNA TGCGCCAGCAGCCAGGGGGTAGCGGGGGACTACAATGAGCAGTTCTTC.

This rearrangement joins TRBV10-3 to TRBJ2-3, with TRBD2 identical over 12 bases. Trimming took 5 bases from V and 2 from J; bases not matched to a gene: 5. The CDR3 has 16 amino acids. Germline CDR1 is ENHRY and CDR2 is SYGVKD. As DNA, the CDR3 is TGTGCCATCAGTAGAACTAGCGGGGGGTCCACAGATACGCAGTATTTT. It translates to CAISRTSGGSTDTQYF.

The chain carries TRBV14 and TRBJ1-4; 8 bases are a match to TRBD1. V trimming: 1 base; J trimming: 8 bases; junction bases outside the gene matches: 6. From germline, CDR1 is SGHDN and CDR2 FVKESK. CDR3 size: 15 residues. CDR3 in amino acids: CASSQVGQGNEKLFF. The CDR3 DNA reads TGTGCCAGCAGCCAAGTTGGACAGGGCAACGAAAAACTGTTTTTT.

This sequence joins TRBV7-9 and TRBJ1-1, with 9 nucleotides matching TRBD1. V gave up 1 base and J gave up 5 bases; unmatched junction bases: 5. CDR1 and CDR2 from the germline V gene are SEHNR and FQNEAQ (reference sequence). The CDR3 length is 15 residues. CDR3 residues: CASSLGRQGGTEAFF. For the CDR3, the DNA is TGTGCCAGCAGCTTAGGGCGACAGGGGGGGACTGAAGCTTTCTTT.

The chain employs TRBV4-2 and TRBJ1-1; no firm D call. Germline V gene data show CDR1 as LGHNA and CDR2 as YNFKEQ. The CDR3 length is 15 residues. V was pared by 0 bases and J by 3 bases, with 11 bases between. DNA for the CDR3: TGTGCCAGCAGCCAAGAGGCGGGCGCTTACACTGAAGCTTTCTTT. It is translated as CASSQEAGAYTEAFF.

The V call is TRBV6-6, the J call TRBJ1-5; 8 nucleotides match TRBD1. CDR1 is MNHNY and CDR2 is SVGAGI in the germline V gene (reference sequence). The V and J ends lost 2 bases and 1 base, in that order; junction bases with no gene match: 1. The CDR3 sequence is 15 residues long. The CDR3 region has the DNA TGTGCCAGCAGTTACCGGACAGGGAGCAATCAGCCCCAGCATTTT. It codes for CASSYRTGSNQPQHF.

V usage is TRBV7-2 and J usage is TRBJ2-7; 8 bases are a match to TRBD2. This CDR3 is 14 amino acids long. Per the germline V gene, CDR1 is SGHTA and CDR2 is FQGNSA. V dropped 5 bases and J dropped 3; count of bases not matched to a gene: 6. This CDR3 reads CASSPGLVVYEQYF. CDR3 in DNA: TGTGCCAGCAGCCCGGGACTAGTGGTCTACGAGCAGTACTTC.

The gene calls are TRBV6-5 and TRBJ1-5, with D uncertain. Germline values: CDR1 MNHEY, CDR2 SVGAGI. This CDR3 is 15 amino acids long. V lost 7 bases and J lost 0, with 13 bases in between. CDR3 loop: CASMPRFNSNQPQHF. The CDR3 DNA reads TGTGCCAGCATGCCCCGGTTTAATAGCAATCAGCCCCAGCATTTT.

This clone was found a few times. V is TRBV12-3 or TRBV12-4 and J is TRBJ1-1; D is unclear. The CDR3 length is 12 residues. Trimming removed 5 bases at V and 8 bases at J, with 12 bases between. The DNA for the CDR3 is TGTGCCAGCAGTCTTCTCCCGGGAGAAGCTTTCTTT. It codes for CASSLLPGEAFF.

This clone has a single count. The chain couples TRBV28 to TRBJ2-1; 11 nucleotides match TRBD2. V shed 10 bases, J shed 8 bases, and the junction held 16 bases outside the gene matches. Germline loops: CDR1 MDHEN, CDR2 SYDVKM. The CDR3 is made up of 16 amino acids. The CDR3 reads CATTRASGRLGYEQFF. The CDR3 coding sequence is TGTGCCACGACAAGGGCTAGCGGGAGGTTAGGCTATGAGCAGTTCTTC.

This clone has only one observation. CDR3 DNA sequence: TGTGCCAGCAGTTACGGGGCCAGCTCCTTTGGCTACACCTTC. Amino acid sequence: CASSYGASSFGYTF. The rearrangement uses TRBV6-5 and TRBJ1-2; a weak D match, TRBD1 (5 bases). The germline V gene has CDR1 MNHEY and CDR2 SVGAGI. The V end lost 2 bases, the J end lost 7 bases, and 14 bases lay between the germline ends. The CDR3 totals 14 residues.

The V call is TRBV6-7, the J call TRBJ2-5, with D perhaps given as TRBD1 or TRBD2 (6 bases each). TRBV6-7 is filed as an ORF, its function uncertain. V dropped 0 bases and J dropped 0 bases, with 11 bases sitting between them. The CDR3 covers 16 residues. In nucleotides, the CDR3 is TGTGCCAGCAGTTACTCGAGGAGGGGGGACCAAGAGACCCAGTACTTC. This translates into CASSYSRRGDQETQYF.

The CDR3 sequence is CASSLARLWDTEAFF. In nucleotides, the CDR3 is TGTGCCAGCAGCTTAGCGCGGTTGTGGGACACTGAAGCTTTCTTT. The rearrangement joins TRBV7-9 to TRBJ1-1; no clear D gene. Germline lookup yields CDR1 SEHNR and CDR2 FQNEAQ (reference sequence). The CDR3 has 15 amino acids. V dropped 0 bases and J dropped 3 bases, with 11 bases sitting between them.